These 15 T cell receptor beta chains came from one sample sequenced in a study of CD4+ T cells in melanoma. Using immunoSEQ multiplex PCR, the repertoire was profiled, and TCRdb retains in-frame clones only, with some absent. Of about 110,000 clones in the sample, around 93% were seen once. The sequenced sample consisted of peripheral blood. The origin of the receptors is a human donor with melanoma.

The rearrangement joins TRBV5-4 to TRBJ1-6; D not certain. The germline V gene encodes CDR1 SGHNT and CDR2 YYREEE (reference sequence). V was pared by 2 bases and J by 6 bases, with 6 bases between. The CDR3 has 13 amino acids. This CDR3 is CASSFRGNSPLHF. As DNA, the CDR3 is TGTGCCAGCAGCTTCCGGGGTAATTCACCCCTCCACTTT.

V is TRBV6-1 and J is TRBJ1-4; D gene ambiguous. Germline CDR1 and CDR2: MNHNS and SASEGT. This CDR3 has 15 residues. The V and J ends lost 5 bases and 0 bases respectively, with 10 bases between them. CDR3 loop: CASSTGRSTNEKLFF. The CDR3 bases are TGTGCCAGCAGTACTGGACGGTCAACTAATGAAAAACTGTTTTTT.

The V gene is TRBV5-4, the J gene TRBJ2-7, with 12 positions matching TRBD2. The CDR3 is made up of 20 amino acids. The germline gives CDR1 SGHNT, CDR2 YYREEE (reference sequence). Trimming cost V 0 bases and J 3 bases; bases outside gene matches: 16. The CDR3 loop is CASSLAPSGGATVLHYEQYF. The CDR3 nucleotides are TGTGCCAGCAGCTTGGCCCCTAGCGGGGGGGCCACAGTACTCCACTACGAGCAGTACTTC.

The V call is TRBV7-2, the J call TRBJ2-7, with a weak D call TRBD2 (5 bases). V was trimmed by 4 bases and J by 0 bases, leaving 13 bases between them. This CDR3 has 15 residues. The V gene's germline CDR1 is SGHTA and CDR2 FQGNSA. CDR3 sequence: CASSWPSLASYEQYF. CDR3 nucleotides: TGTGCCAGCAGCTGGCCCAGTCTAGCCTCCTACGAGCAGTACTTC.

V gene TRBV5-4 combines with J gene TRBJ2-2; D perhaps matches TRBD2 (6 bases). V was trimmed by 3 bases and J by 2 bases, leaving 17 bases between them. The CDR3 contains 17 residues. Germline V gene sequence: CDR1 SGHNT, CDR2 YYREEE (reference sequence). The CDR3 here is CASSSGTPSANTGELFF. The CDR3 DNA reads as TGTGCCAGCAGCTCGGGGACTCCTAGTGCCAACACCGGGGAGCTGTTTTTT.

Written as DNA, the CDR3 is TGTGCCAGCAGCGACCGTTACAATGAGCAGTTCTTC. It yields the protein CASSDRYNEQFF. The chain carries TRBV11-3 and TRBJ2-1, with D uncertain. Germline V gene lookup returns CDR1 SGHNT and CDR2 YENEEA. Trimming removed 5 bases from V and 4 bases from J, with 6 bases in between. The CDR3 loop spans 12 amino acids.

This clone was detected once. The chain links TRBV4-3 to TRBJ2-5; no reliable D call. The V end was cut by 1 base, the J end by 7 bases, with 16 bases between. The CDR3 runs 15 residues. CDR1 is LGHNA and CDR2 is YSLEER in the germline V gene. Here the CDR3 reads CASSQVQGPGGTQYF. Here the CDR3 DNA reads TGCGCCAGCAGCCAAGTCCAAGGACCCGGCGGGACCCAGTACTTC.

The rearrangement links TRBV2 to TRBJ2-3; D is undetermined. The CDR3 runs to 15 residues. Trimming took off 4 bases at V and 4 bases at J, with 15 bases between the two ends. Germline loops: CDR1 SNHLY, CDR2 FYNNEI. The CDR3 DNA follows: TGTGCCAGCAGTGTAGGTTTTGGGTCCCCAGATACGCAGTATTTT. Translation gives CASSVGFGSPDTQYF.

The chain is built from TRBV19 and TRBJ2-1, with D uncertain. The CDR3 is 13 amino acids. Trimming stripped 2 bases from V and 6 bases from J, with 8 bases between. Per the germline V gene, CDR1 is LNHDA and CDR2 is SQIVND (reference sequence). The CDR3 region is CASSISSSNEQFF. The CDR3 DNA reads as TGTGCCAGTAGTATATCCTCCAGCAATGAGCAGTTCTTC.

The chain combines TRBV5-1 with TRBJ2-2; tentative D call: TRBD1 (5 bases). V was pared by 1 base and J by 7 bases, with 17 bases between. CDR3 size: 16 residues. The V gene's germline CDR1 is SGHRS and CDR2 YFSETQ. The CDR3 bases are TGCGCCAGCAGCTTGATGGGGCCTGAACTACACGGGGAGCTGTTTTTT. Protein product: CASSLMGPELHGELFF.

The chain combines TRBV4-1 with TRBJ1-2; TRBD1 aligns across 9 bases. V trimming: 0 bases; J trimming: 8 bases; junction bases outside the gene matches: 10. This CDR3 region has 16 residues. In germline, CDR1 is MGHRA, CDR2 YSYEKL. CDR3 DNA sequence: TGCGCCAGCAGCCAAGAGGACAGGGGCCATTTGGGAGGCTACACCTTC. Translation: CASSQEDRGHLGGYTF.

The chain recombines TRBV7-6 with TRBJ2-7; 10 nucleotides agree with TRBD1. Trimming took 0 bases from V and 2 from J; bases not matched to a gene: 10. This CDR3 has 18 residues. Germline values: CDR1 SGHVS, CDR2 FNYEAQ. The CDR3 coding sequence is TGTGCCAGCAGCTTAGCTGGCGGGACAGGGGTGTTAGCCTACGAGCAGTACTTC. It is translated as CASSLAGGTGVLAYEQYF.

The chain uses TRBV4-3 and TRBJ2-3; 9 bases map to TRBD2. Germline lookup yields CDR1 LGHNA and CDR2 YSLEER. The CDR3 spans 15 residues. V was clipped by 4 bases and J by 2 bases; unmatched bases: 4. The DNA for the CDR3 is TGCGCCAGCAGCCGTCTAGCGGGAACCACAGATACGCAGTATTTT. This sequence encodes CASSRLAGTTDTQYF.

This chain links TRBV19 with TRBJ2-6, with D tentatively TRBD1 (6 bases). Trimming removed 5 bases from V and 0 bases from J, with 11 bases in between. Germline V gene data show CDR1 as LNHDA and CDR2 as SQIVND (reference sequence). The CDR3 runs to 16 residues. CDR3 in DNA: TGTGCCAGTAGTCAGGACAGTAGCTCTGGGGCCAACGTCCTGACTTTC. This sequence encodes CASSQDSSSGANVLTF.

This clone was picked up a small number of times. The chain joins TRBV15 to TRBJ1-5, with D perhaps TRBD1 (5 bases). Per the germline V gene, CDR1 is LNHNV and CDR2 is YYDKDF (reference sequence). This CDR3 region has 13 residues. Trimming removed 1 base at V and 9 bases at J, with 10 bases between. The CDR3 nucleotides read TGTGCCACCAGCAGAGTTTCGGGGCCGCCCCAGCATTTT. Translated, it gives CATSRVSGPPQHF.